This T cell receptor beta chain was captured by sequencing in a study of blood T cell repertoires in COVID-19. The wider study: Specimens from acute and convalescent COVID-19 originated in the United States, Italy and Spain.

Authors' analysis steps: Scientists estimated how many nucleated cells there were by amplifying reference gene primers. Sequencing used immunoSEQ multiplex PCR; TCRdb keeps in-frame clones, though not all of them. D and trimming come from the DNA, and the V and J calls and clone size come from that table. Counted here are over 150,000 clones, about 86% occurring once; the ten biggest clones make up 7.3%. In assigning cohorts, the study relied on participant-reported clinical history. Recovered Cohort 3 donors showed two negative PCRs, clearance, or symptom resolution. The source material was PBMCs or T cells enriched from blood (not recorded which). The TCR comes from a man between 45 and 60 years old who had recovered from COVID-19.

In DNA form, the CDR3 reads TGTGCCAGCAGTTCTCTTGGGAGACAGGGGGCTGTTGGCTACACCTTC. Its translation: CASSSLGRQGAVGYTF. The chain combines TRBV6-2 or TRBV6-3 with TRBJ1-2; 10 bases line up with TRBD1. The CDR3 has 16 residues. With 4 bases clipped from V and 7 bases from J, the junction kept 12 bases outside the gene matches. The germline V gene encodes CDR1 MNHEY and CDR2 SVGEGT.